A selection of T cell receptor beta chains follows, all from one sample in a study of blood T cell repertoires in COVID-19. The protocol was immunoSEQ multiplex PCR, while the TCRdb copy is restricted to in-frame clones and leaves out a portion. The profile shows hundreds of thousands of clones, approximately 80% of them singletons. Sequencing was carried out using peripheral blood. These receptors were collected from a woman older than 75 with active or convalescent COVID-19. Both conserved end residues are part of each CDR3. The order of the fields is D gene, V gene, CDR3 length, J gene, CDR3 protein. D genes are given only for firm matches.

>TRBD1|TRBV27|13|TRBJ1-2
CASRRTGGGGYTF
>-|TRBV4-3|14|TRBJ2-5
CASSQDLRGETQYF
>-|TRBV5-1|14|TRBJ2-3
CASSLGGITDTQYF
>-|TRBV11-3|13|TRBJ2-5
CASSPSGGETQYF
>TRBD2|TRBV19|15|TRBJ2-3
CASRERGATITTQYF
>TRBD2|TRBV5-1|17|TRBJ2-1
CASSLGLAGGIYNEQFF
>TRBD1|TRBV6-1|16|TRBJ2-5
CASSGGGTGKGETQYF
>TRBD2|TRBV9|16|TRBJ2-3
CASSTTTSGGGDTQYF
>TRBD1|TRBV27|14|TRBJ1-2
CASSLQGAAGGYTF
>-|TRBV27|16|TRBJ2-5
CASSPHRLDGQETQYF
>-|TRBV18|15|TRBJ1-1
CASSPSRGDLTEAFF
>-|TRBV7-9|14|TRBJ2-7
CASSHPEGTYEQYF
>-|TRBV6-2/TRBV6-3|14|TRBJ2-3
CASSYSPSGDTQYF
>-|TRBV6-5|13|TRBJ1-4
CASIERPRGKLFF
>-|TRBV18|17|TRBJ1-1
CASSRTSQGSLGTEAFF
>-|TRBV12-5|16|TRBJ2-3
CASGLAAGFSTDTQYF
>-|TRBV27|13|TRBJ1-2
CASSDGGSDGYTF
>TRBD1|TRBV19|15|TRBJ1-2
CASSPPGTGNYGYTF
>-|TRBV7-2|13|TRBJ2-5
CASSLASGETQYF
>-|TRBV12-3/TRBV12-4|13|TRBJ2-7
CASSLDSRYEQYF
>-|TRBV20-1|13|TRBJ2-7
CSASDLVGAEQYF
>-|TRBV5-1|15|TRBJ2-2
CASSASGANTGELFF
>-|TRBV4-3|13|TRBJ2-1
CASSQSGYNEQFF
>TRBD1|TRBV2|13|TRBJ1-2
CASGDRGNYGYTF
>TRBD1|TRBV5-6|15|TRBJ2-7
CASSHGTGQRYEQYF
>TRBD1|TRBV5-8|14|TRBJ2-2
CASSLHRGSGELFF